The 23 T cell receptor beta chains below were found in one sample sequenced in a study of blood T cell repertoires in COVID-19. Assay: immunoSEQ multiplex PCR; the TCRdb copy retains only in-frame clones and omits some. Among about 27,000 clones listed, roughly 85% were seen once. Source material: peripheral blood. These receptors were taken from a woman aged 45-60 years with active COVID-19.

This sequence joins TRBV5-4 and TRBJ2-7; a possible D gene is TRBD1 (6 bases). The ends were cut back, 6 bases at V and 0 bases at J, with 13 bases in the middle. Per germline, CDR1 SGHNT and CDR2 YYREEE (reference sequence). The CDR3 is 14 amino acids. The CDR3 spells CASKGQPSSYEQYF. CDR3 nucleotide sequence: TGTGCCAGCAAAGGACAGCCGTCCTCCTACGAGCAGTACTTC.

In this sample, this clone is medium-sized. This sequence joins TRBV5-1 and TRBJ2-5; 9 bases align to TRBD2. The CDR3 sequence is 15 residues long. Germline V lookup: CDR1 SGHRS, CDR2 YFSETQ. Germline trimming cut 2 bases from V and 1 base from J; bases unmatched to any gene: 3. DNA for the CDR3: TGCGCCAGCAGCTTCGGGACTAGCAGCCAAGAGACCCAGTACTTC. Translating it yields CASSFGTSSQETQYF.

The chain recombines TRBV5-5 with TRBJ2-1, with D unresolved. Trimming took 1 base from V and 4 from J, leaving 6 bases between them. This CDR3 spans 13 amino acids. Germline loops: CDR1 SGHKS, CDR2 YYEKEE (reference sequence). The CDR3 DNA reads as TGTGCCAGCAGCTTGCGTCTGTACAATGAGCAGTTCTTC. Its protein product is CASSLRLYNEQFF.

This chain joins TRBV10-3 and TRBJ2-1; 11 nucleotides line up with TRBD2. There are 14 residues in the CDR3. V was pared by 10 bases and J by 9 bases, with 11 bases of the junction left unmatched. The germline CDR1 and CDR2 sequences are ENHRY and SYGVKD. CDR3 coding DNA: TGTGCCACCGGGCGGGGTAGCGGGAGGGGTGAGCAGTTCTTC. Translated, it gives CATGRGSGRGEQFF.

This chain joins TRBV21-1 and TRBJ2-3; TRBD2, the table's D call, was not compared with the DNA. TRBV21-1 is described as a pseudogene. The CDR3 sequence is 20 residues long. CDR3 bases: TGTGCCAGCAGCAAGGGCAACAAACCCTATAGCGGGAGGGCCGCAGATACGCAGTATTTT. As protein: CASSKGNKPYSGRAADTQYF.

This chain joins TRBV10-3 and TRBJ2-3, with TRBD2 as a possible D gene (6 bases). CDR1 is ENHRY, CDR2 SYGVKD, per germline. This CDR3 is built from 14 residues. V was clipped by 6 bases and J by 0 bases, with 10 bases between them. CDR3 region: CAIRGLDSTDTQYF. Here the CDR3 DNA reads TGTGCCATCAGGGGACTCGATAGCACAGATACGCAGTATTTT.

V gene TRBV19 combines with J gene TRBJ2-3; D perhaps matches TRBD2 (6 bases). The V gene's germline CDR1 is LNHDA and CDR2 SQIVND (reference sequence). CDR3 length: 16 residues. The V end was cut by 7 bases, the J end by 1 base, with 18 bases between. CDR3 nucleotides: TGTGCCAGTACCCCGTGGGGGGAGAGGGGCACAGATACGCAGTATTTT. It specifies CASTPWGERGTDTQYF.

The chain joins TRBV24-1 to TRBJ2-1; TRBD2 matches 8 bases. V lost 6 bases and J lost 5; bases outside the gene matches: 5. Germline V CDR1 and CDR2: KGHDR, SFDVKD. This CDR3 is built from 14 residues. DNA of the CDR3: TGTGCCACCAGTTCTAGCGGGCGACACAATGAGCAGTTCTTC. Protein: CATSSSGRHNEQFF.

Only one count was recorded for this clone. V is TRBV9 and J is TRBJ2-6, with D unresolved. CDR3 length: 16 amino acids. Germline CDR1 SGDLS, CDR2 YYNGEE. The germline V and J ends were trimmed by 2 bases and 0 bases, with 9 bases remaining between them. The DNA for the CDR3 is TGTGCCAGCAGCGTGGGCCTCTCCTCTGGGGCCAACGTCCTGACTTTC. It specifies CASSVGLSSGANVLTF. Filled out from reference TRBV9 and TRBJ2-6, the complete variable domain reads DSGVTQTPKHLITATGQRVTLRCSPRSGDLSVYWYQQSLDQGLQFLIQYYNGEERAKGNILERFSAQQFPDLHSELNLSSLELGDSALYFCASSVGLSSGANVLTFGAGSRLTVL.

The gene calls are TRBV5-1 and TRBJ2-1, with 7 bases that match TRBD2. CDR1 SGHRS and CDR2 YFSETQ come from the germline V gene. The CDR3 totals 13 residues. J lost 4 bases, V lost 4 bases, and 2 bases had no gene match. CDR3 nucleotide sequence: TGCGCCAGCAGCCGCGGGAGTTACAATGAGCAGTTCTTC. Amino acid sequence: CASSRGSYNEQFF.

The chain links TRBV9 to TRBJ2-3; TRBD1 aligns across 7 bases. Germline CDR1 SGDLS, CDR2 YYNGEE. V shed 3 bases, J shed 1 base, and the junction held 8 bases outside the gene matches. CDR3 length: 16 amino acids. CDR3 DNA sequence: TGTGCCAGCAGCGAACAGGGGTTAACGGGCACAGATACGCAGTATTTT. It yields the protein CASSEQGLTGTDTQYF.

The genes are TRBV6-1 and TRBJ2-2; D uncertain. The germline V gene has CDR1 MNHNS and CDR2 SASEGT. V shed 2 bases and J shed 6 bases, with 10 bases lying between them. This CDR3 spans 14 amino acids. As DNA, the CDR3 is TGTGCCAGCAGTGAACAACCTCAGGCCGGGGAGCTGTTTTTT. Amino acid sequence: CASSEQPQAGELFF.

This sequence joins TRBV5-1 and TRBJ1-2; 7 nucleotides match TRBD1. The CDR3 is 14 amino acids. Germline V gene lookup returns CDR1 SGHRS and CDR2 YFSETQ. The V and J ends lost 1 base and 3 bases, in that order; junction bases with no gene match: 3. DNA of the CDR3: TGCGCCAGCAGCTTGTTGCAGGGGGACTATGGCTACACCTTC. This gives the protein CASSLLQGDYGYTF.

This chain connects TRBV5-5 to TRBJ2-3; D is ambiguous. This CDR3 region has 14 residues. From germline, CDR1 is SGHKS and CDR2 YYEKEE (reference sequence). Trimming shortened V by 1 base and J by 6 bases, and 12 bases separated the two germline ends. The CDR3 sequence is CASSLTPPLDTQYF. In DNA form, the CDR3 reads TGTGCCAGCAGCTTGACTCCGCCCCTGGATACGCAGTATTTT.

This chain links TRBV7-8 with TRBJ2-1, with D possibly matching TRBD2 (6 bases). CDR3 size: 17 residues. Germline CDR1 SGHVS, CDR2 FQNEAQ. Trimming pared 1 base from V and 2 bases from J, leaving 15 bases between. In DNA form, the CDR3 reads TGTGCCAGCAGCTTAGGGGGATGGGGAGGCACCTACAATGAGCAGTTCTTC. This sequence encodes CASSLGGWGGTYNEQFF.

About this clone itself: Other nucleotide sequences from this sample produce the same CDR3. CDR3 protein: CASSLDGQGAKERAEAFF. CDR3 in DNA: TGTGCCAGCAGCTTGGACGGGCAGGGGGCGAAAGAGCGCGCTGAAGCTTTCTTT. The chain uses TRBV7-9 and TRBJ1-1, with TRBD1 matching 8 bases. The CDR3 runs to 18 residues. CDR1 is SEHNR and CDR2 is FQNEAQ in the germline V gene (reference sequence). With 3 bases clipped from V and 6 bases from J, the junction kept 18 bases outside the gene matches.

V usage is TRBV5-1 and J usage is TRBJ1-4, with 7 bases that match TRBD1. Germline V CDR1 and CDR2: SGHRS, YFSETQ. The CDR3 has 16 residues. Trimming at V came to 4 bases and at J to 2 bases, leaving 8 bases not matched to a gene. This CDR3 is CASSLRQGGTNEKLFF. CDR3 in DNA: TGCGCCAGCAGCCTTCGACAGGGAGGTACTAATGAAAAACTGTTTTTT.

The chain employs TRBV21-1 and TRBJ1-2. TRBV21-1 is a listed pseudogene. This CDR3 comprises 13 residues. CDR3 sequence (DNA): TGTGCCAGCCCCGGGGGGGGGCGGCATGGCTACACCTTC. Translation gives CASPGGGRHGYTF.

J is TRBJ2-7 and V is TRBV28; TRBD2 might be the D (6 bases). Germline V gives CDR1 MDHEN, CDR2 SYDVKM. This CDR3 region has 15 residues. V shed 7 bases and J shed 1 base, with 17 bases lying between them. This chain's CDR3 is CASTVGAGWSYEQYF. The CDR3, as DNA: TGTGCCAGCACCGTCGGGGCGGGATGGTCCTACGAGCAGTACTTC. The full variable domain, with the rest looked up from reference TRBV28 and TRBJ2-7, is DVKVTQSSRYLVKRTGEKVFLECVQDMDHENMFWYRQDPGLGLRLIYFSYDVKMKEKGDIPEGYSVSREKKERFSLILESASTNQTSMYLCASTVGAGWSYEQYFGPGTRLTVT.

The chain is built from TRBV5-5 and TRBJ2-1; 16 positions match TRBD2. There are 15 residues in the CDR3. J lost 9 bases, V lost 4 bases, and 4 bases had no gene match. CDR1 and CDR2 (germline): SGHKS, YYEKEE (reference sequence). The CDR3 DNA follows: TGTGCCAGCAGCCGGGGACTAGCGGGAGGGGTTGAGCAGTTCTTC. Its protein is CASSRGLAGGVEQFF.

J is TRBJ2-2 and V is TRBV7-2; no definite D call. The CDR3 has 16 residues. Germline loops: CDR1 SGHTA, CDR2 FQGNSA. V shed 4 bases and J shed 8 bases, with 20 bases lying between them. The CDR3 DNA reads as TGTGCCAGCAGCTCCCGCGGCTTGGTTCCCGGGGGGGAGCTGTTTTTT. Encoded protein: CASSSRGLVPGGELFF.

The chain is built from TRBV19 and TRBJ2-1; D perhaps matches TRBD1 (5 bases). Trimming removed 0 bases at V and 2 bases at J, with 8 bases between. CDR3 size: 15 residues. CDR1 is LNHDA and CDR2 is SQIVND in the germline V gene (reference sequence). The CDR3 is CASSIDGRAYNEQFF. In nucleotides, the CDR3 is TGTGCCAGTAGTATAGATGGCAGGGCCTACAATGAGCAGTTCTTC.

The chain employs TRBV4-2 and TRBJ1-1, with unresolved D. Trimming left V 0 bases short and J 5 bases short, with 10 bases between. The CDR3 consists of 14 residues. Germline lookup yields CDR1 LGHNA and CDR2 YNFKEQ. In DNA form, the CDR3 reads TGTGCCAGCAGCCAAGAACTAGGAGGGACTGAAGCTTTCTTT. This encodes CASSQELGGTEAFF.